The present TCR beta chain was sequenced within a study of blood T cell repertoires in COVID-19. Study-wide context: Sources were T cells, B-cell-depleted T cells, or PBMCs; the material itself was cDNA or gDNA.

Germline CDR1 reads KGHDR; CDR2 reads SFDVKD. The V and J ends lost 4 bases and 1 base respectively, with 9 bases between them. This CDR3 has 14 residues. Participant-given clinical history determined each cohort assignment. Exposed volunteers were people who met a COVID-19 case within 2 weeks before study entry. Method: immunoSEQ multiplex PCR; TCRdb's copy keeps in-frame clones and lacks some. The table records approximately 280,000 clones, roughly 80% of them present only once. The rearrangement links TRBV24-1 to TRBJ1-1, with D possibly being TRBD1 (6 bases). The TCR comes from a middle-aged man who had been exposed to COVID-19. Material for sequencing was PBMCs or T cells enriched from blood (not recorded which). DNA of the CDR3: TGTGCCACCAGTGAGGGGGGGCGGAACACTGAAGCTTTCTTT. This gives the protein CATSEGGRNTEAFF.